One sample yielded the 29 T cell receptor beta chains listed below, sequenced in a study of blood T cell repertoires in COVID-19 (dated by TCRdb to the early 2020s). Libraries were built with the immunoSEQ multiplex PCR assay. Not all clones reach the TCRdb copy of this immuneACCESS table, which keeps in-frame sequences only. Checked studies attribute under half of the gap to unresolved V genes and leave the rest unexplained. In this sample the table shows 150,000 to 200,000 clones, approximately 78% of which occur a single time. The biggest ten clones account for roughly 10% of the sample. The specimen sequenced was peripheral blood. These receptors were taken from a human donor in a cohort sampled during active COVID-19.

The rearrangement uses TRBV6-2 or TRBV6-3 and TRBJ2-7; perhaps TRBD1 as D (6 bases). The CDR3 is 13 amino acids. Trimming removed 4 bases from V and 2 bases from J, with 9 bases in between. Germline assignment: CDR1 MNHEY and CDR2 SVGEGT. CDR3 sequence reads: CASSSGVTYEQYF. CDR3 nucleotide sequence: TGTGCCAGCAGTTCAGGGGTCACCTACGAGCAGTACTTC.

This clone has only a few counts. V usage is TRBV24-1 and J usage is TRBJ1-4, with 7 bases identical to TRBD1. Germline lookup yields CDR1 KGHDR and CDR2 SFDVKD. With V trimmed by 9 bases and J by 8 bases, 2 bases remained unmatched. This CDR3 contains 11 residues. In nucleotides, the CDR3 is TGTGCCACCGGACAGGAGGAAAAACTGTTTTTT. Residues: CATGQEEKLFF.

Written as DNA, the CDR3 is TGTGCCAGCAGCTTTGGACAGGCAGGAGGCAATCAGCCCCAGCATTTT. Protein product: CASSFGQAGGNQPQHF. The chain carries TRBV5-6 and TRBJ1-5; TRBD1 aligns across 7 bases. The V gene's germline CDR1 is SGHDT and CDR2 YYEEEE. This CDR3 comprises 16 residues. The ends lost 2 bases at V and 2 bases at J; junction bases unmatched: 7.

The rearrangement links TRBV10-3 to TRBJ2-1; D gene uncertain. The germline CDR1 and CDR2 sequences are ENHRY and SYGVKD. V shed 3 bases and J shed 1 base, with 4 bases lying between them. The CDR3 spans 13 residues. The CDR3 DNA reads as TGTGCCATCAGTGACAGGTCCTACAATGAGCAGTTCTTC. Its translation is CAISDRSYNEQFF.

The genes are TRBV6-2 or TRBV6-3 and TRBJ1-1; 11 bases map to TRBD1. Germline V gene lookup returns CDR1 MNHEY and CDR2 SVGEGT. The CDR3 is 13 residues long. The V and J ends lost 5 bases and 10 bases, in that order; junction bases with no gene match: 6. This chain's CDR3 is CASSPAGTGGAFF. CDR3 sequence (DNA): TGTGCCAGCAGTCCCGCAGGGACAGGGGGAGCTTTCTTT.

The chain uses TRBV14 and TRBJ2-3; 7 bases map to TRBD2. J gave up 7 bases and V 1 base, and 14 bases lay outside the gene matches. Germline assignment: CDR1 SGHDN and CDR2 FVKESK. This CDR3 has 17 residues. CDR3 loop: CASSQGPLGGRGNTQYF. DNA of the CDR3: TGTGCCAGCAGCCAAGGGCCGCTTGGCGGGAGAGGAAATACGCAGTATTTT.

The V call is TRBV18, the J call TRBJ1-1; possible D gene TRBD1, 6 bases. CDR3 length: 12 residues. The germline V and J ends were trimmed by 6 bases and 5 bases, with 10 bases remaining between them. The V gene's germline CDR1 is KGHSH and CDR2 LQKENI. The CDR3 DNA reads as TGTGCCAGCTCGCACAGGGATACTGAAGCTTTCTTT. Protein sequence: CASSHRDTEAFF.

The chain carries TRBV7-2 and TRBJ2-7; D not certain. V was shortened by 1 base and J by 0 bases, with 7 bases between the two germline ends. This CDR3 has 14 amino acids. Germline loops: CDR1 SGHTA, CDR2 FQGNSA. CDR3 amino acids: CASSLGLHSYEQYF. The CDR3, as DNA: TGTGCCAGCAGCTTAGGACTGCACTCCTACGAGCAGTACTTC.

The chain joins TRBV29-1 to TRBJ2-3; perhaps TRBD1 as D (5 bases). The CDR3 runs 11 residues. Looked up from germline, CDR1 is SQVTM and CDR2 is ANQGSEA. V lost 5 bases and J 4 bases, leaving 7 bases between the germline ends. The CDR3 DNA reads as TGCAGCGTTTTAGGGGCAGATACGCAGTATTTT. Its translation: CSVLGADTQYF.

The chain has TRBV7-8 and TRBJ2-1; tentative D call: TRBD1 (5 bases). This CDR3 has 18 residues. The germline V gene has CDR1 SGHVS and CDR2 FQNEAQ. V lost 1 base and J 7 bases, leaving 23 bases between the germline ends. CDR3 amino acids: CASSLGLTGRADENEQFF. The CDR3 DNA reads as TGTGCCAGCAGCTTAGGATTGACGGGCAGGGCCGACGAGAATGAGCAGTTCTTC.

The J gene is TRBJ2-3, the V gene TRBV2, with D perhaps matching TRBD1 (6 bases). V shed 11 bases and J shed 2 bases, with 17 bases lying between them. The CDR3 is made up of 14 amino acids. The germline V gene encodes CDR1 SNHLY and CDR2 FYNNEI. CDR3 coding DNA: TGTGCCGGAACAGGGAGCCTTTTCACAGATACGCAGTATTTT. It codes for CAGTGSLFTDTQYF.

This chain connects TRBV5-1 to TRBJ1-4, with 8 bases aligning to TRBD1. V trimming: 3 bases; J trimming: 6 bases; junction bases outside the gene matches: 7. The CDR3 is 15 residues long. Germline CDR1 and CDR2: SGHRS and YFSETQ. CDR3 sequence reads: CASSYAQGADEKLFF. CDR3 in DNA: TGCGCCAGCAGCTACGCCCAGGGGGCGGATGAAAAACTGTTTTTT.

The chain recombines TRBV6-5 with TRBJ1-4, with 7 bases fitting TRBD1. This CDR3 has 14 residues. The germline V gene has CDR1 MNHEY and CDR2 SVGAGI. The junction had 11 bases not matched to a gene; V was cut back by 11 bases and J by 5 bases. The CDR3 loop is CARPSGQVNEKLFF. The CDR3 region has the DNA TGTGCCCGCCCCTCCGGACAGGTAAATGAAAAACTGTTTTTT.

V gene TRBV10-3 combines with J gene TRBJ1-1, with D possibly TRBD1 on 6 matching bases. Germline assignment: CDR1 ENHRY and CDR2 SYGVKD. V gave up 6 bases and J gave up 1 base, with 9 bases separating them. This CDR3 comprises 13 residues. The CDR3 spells CAIREQGNTEAFF. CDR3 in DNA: TGTGCCATCAGAGAACAGGGGAACACTGAAGCTTTCTTT.

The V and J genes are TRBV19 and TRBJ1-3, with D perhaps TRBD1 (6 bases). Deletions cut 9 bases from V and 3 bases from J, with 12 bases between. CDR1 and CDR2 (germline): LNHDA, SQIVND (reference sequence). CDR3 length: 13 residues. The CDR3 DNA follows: TGTGCCAGCTCGACAGGAGGTGGAAACACCATATATTTT. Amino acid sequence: CASSTGGGNTIYF.

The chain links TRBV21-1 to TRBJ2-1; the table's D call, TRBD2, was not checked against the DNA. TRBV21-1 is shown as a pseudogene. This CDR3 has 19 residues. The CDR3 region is CASSSSPPGLAGGRNEQFF. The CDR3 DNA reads TGTGCCAGCAGCTCCTCCCCCCCGGGACTAGCGGGGGGGCGCAATGAGCAGTTCTTC.

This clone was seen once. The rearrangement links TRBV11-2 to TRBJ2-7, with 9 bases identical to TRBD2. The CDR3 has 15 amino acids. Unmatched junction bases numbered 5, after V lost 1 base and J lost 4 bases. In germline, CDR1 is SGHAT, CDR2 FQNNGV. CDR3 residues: CASSLVAGELYEQYF. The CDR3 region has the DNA TGTGCCAGCAGCTTAGTAGCGGGGGAACTATACGAGCAGTACTTC.

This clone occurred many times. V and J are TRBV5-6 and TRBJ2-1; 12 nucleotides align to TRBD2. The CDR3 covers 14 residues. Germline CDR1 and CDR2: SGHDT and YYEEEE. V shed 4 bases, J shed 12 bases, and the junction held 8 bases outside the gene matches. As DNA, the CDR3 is TGTGCCAGCAGCCCCCTAGCGGGAGGGGGGCGGCAGTTCTTC. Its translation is CASSPLAGGGRQFF.

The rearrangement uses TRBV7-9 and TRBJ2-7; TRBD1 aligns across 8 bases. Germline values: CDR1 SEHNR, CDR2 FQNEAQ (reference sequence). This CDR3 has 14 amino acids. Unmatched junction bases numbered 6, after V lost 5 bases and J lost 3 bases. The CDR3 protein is CASSRGTGDYEQYF. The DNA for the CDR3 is TGTGCCAGCAGCCGAGGGACAGGAGACTACGAGCAGTACTTC.

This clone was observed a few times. CDR3 DNA: TGTGCCAGCAGCTGGGTTGGGACAAACGAGGATGGCTACACCTTC. Protein product: CASSWVGTNEDGYTF. The chain has TRBV5-6 and TRBJ1-2; possible D gene TRBD1, 6 bases. CDR1 SGHDT and CDR2 YYEEEE come from the germline V gene. V lost 3 bases to trimming and J lost 6 bases, with 18 bases between them. The CDR3 has 15 amino acids.

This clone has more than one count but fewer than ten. For the CDR3, the DNA is TGTGCCAGCAGCAAAGACAGGGGCGCGAACACCGGGGAGCTGTTTTTT. This gives the protein CASSKDRGANTGELFF. The rearrangement uses TRBV7-9 and TRBJ2-2; 8 bases agree with TRBD1. Looked up from germline, CDR1 is SEHNR and CDR2 is FQNEAQ (reference sequence). The CDR3 consists of 16 residues. Losses at the gene ends were 5 bases for V and 0 bases for J; bases not matched to a gene: 5.

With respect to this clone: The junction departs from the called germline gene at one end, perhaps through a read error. The CDR3 sequence is CASSQGTGAADTQYF. The CDR3 DNA is TGTGCTAGCAGCCAGGGGACAGGGGCAGCAGATACGCAGTATTTT. The gene calls are TRBV7-7 and TRBJ2-3, with 10 bases that match TRBD1. In germline, CDR1 is SSHAT, CDR2 FNYEAQ (reference sequence). This CDR3 spans 15 amino acids.

This CDR3 is CASSPGARRQLGDEQYF. CDR3 bases: TGTGCCAGCTCACCAGGGGCTAGGCGACAGCTAGGCGACGAGCAGTACTTC. This sequence joins TRBV18 and TRBJ2-7; a weak D match, TRBD1 (5 bases). The CDR3 is 17 amino acids. Germline lookup yields CDR1 KGHSH and CDR2 LQKENI. Trimming left V 2 bases short and J 5 bases short, with 22 bases between. The full variable domain, in which reference TRBV18 and TRBJ2-7 provide the parts outside the CDR3, is NAGVMQNPRHLVRRRGQEARLRCSPMKGHSHVYWYRQLPEEGLKFMVYLQKENIIDESGMPKERFSAEFPKEGPSILRIQQVVRGDSAAYFCASSPGARRQLGDEQYFGPGTRLTVT.

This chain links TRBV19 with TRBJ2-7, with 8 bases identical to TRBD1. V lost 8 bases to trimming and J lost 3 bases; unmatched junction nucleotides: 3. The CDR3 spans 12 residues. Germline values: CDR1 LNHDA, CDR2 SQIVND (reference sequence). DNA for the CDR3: TGTGCCAGTGGGACAGGCCTCTACGAGCAGTACTTC. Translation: CASGTGLYEQYF.

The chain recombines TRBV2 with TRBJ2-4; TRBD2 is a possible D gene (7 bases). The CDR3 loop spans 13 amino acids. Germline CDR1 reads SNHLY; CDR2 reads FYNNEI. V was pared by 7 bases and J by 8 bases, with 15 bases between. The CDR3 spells CASTERGGDIQYF. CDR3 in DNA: TGTGCCAGCACGGAGAGGGGGGGGGACATTCAGTACTTC.

The CDR3 sequence is CASSMTAARNQPQHF. The CDR3 region has the DNA TGTGCCAGCAGTATGACCGCGGCCCGCAATCAGCCCCAGCATTTT. The chain couples TRBV6-5 to TRBJ1-5; no reliable D call. The CDR3 loop spans 15 amino acids. Germline values: CDR1 MNHEY, CDR2 SVGAGI. Trimming removed 5 bases from V and 2 bases from J, with 13 bases in between.

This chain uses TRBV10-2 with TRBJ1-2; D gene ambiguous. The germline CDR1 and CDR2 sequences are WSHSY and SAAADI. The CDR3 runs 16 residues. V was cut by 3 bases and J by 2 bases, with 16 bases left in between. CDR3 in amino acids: CASSDSFLSTNYGYTF. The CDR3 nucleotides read TGCGCCAGCAGTGACTCTTTTCTTTCCACAAACTATGGCTACACCTTC.

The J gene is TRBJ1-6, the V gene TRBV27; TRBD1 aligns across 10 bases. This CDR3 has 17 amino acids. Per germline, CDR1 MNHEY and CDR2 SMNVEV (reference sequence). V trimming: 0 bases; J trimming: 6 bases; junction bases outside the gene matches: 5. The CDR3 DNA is TGTGCCAGCAGTTTATCGAGCGGGACAGGGGCTAATTCACCCCTCCACTTT. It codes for CASSLSSGTGANSPLHF.

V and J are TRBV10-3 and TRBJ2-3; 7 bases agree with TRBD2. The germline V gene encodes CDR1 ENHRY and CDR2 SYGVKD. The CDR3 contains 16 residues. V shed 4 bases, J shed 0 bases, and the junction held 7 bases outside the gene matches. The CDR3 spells CAISGPAGRSTDTQYF. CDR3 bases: TGTGCCATCAGTGGCCCAGCGGGGAGGAGCACAGATACGCAGTATTTT.